One sample yielded the 19 T cell receptor beta chains listed below, sequenced in a study of shared clonotypes between healthy human individuals. Only in-frame clones appear in the TCRdb table, and some are missing; sequencing was by immunoSEQ multiplex PCR. This table has some 1 million clones, 65% to 75% appearing once. The source material was memory CD4+ T cells sorted from blood. Subset: CD45RA-negative fraction. The origin of the receptors is a man younger than 30 in good health.

The chain carries TRBV27 and TRBJ2-7; possible D gene TRBD1, 7 bases. The ends were cut back, 10 bases at V and 1 base at J, with 20 bases in the middle. The CDR3 totals 15 residues. Germline CDR1 is MNHEY and CDR2 is SMNVEV (reference sequence). The CDR3 DNA is TGTGCCACCAAGTTCCTCAGGGGGACTTCCTACGAGCAGTACTTC. Protein product: CATKFLRGTSYEQYF.

The CDR3 loop is CARSLFGGVQSTEAFF. The CDR3 DNA follows: TGTGCCAGAAGCTTGTTCGGCGGGGTACAGAGCACTGAAGCTTTCTTT. The chain has TRBV5-3 and TRBJ1-1; unclear D gene. TRBV5-3 is annotated as an ORF whose role is uncertain. The CDR3 is 16 amino acids. V lost 1 base, J lost 4 bases, and 17 bases lay in between.

This clone was counted only a few times. V usage is TRBV5-1 and J usage is TRBJ2-3; TRBD1 agrees at 8 bases. The V gene's germline CDR1 is SGHRS and CDR2 YFSETQ. The CDR3 is 15 residues long. V lost 4 bases, J lost 0 bases, and 4 bases stayed unmatched. The CDR3 DNA reads as TGCGCCAGCAGCCAGGGACAGGCTAGCACAGATACGCAGTATTTT. Encoded protein: CASSQGQASTDTQYF.

The chain employs TRBV28 and TRBJ2-7; perhaps TRBD2 as D (6 bases). The germline V and J ends were trimmed by 3 bases and 3 bases, with 12 bases remaining between them. Germline-derived CDR1 and CDR2 are MDHEN and SYDVKM. The CDR3 is 14 residues long. The CDR3: CASSFVGDFYEQYF. DNA for the CDR3: TGTGCCAGCAGTTTTGTCGGGGACTTCTACGAGCAGTACTTC.

The DNA of the CDR3 is TGTGCCAGCAGTACCTCGGGACTAGCGGAAGAGACCCAGTACTTC. Residues: CASSTSGLAEETQYF. The J gene is TRBJ2-5, the V gene TRBV27, with 11 positions matching TRBD2. After removal of 5 bases from V and 3 bases from J, the junction contained 5 bases not matched to a gene. Germline assignment: CDR1 MNHEY and CDR2 SMNVEV (reference sequence). CDR3 length: 15 amino acids.

This clone was seen a few times. The J gene is TRBJ1-1, the V gene TRBV9; no clear D gene. CDR3 length: 13 residues. Trimming left V 3 bases short and J 1 base short, with 7 bases between. From germline, CDR1 is SGDLS and CDR2 YYNGEE. CDR3 nucleotides: TGTGCCAGCAGCGCTCCGGGGAACACTGAAGCTTTCTTT. This codes for CASSAPGNTEAFF.

V gene TRBV7-2 combines with J gene TRBJ2-7; D is unclear. Trimming removed 1 base from V and 2 bases from J, with 9 bases in between. Germline assignment: CDR1 SGHTA and CDR2 FQGNSA. There are 14 residues in the CDR3. The CDR3 protein is CASSLGQVTYEQYF. CDR3 nucleotides: TGTGCCAGCAGCTTAGGGCAGGTAACCTACGAGCAGTACTTC.

The chain employs TRBV30 and TRBJ2-3; the D gene is possibly TRBD1 (5 bases). The length of the CDR3 is 13 residues. V was pared by 3 bases and J by 5 bases, with 12 bases between. The germline V gene has CDR1 GTSNPN and CDR2 SVGIG (reference sequence). This CDR3 reads CAWSVKGLDTQYF. The CDR3 coding sequence is TGTGCCTGGAGCGTCAAGGGGTTAGATACGCAGTATTTT.

The chain carries TRBV6-5 and TRBJ1-2; maybe TRBD1 (5 bases). Germline V gives CDR1 MNHEY, CDR2 SVGAGI. The CDR3 totals 12 residues. The V and J ends lost 2 bases and 8 bases respectively, with 9 bases between them. The CDR3 is CASSYIGGGYTF. DNA of the CDR3: TGTGCCAGCAGTTACATTGGGGGAGGCTACACCTTC.

The rearrangement links TRBV7-6 to TRBJ2-5; D is unclear. The germline V gene encodes CDR1 SGHVS and CDR2 FNYEAQ. This CDR3 contains 14 residues. V was pared by 1 base and J by 4 bases, with 10 bases between. In nucleotides, the CDR3 is TGTGCCAGCAGCTTAGAGGCAGGATCAGAGACCCAGTACTTC. It encodes CASSLEAGSETQYF.

This clone occurred once. The V gene is TRBV2, the J gene TRBJ2-2; D may be TRBD1 (5 bases). Germline V gives CDR1 SNHLY, CDR2 FYNNEI. The CDR3 spans 14 residues. The germline V and J ends were trimmed by 4 bases and 2 bases, with 8 bases remaining between them. CDR3 DNA sequence: TGTGCCAGCAGTGCCGACAGCAACACCGGGGAGCTGTTTTTT. Translating it yields CASSADSNTGELFF. Combining the CDR3 with reference TRBV2 and TRBJ2-2 gives the whole variable domain EPEVTQTPSHQVTQMGQEVILRCVPISNHLYFYWYRQILGQKVEFLVSFYNNEISEKSEIFDDQFSVERPDGSNFTLKIRSTKLEDSAMYFCASSADSNTGELFFGEGSRLTVL.

The chain combines TRBV10-2 with TRBJ2-2, with D perhaps TRBD2 (5 bases). CDR1 and CDR2 (germline): WSHSY, SAAADI. The CDR3 covers 14 residues. V lost 7 bases, J lost 1 base, and 10 bases lay in between. CDR3 in amino acids: CASTWTLNTGELFF. The CDR3 bases are TGCGCCAGCACTTGGACTCTGAACACCGGGGAGCTGTTTTTT.

On this clone itself: A single base separates this from a much larger clone, so it may be a read error. The rearrangement joins TRBV21-1 to TRBJ2-7; TRBD1 reflects the table's D call only, with no check against the DNA. TRBV21-1 represents a pseudogene. CDR3 size: 13 residues. The CDR3 spells CASSRDTSYEQYF. In nucleotides, the CDR3 is TGTGCCAGCAGCCGGGACACCTCCTACGAGCAGTACTTC.

The chain employs TRBV19 and TRBJ2-2; 11 positions agree with TRBD2. Germline CDR1 reads LNHDA; CDR2 reads SQIVND (reference sequence). After removal of 5 bases from V and 0 bases from J, the junction contained 8 bases not matched to a gene. The CDR3 loop spans 18 amino acids. The CDR3 spells CASSPTSGRIANTGELFF. CDR3 bases: TGTGCCAGTAGTCCCACTAGCGGGAGAATCGCGAACACCGGGGAGCTGTTTTTT. The complete variable domain, with remaining parts taken from reference TRBV19 and TRBJ2-2, reads DGGITQSPKYLFRKEGQNVTLSCEQNLNHDAMYWYRQDPGQGLRLIYYSQIVNDFQKGDIAEGYSVSREKKESFPLTVTSAQKNPTAFYLCASSPTSGRIANTGELFFGEGSRLTVL.

This clone was picked up one time. The chain links TRBV15 to TRBJ1-5, with no clear D. The V end lost 0 bases, the J end lost 7 bases, and 10 bases lay between the germline ends. The CDR3 runs to 14 residues. Germline V gives CDR1 LNHNV, CDR2 YYDKDF (reference sequence). The CDR3 region has the DNA TGTGCCACCAGCAGAGATATAACGGGGCAGCCCCAGCATTTT. Protein product: CATSRDITGQPQHF. The variable domain in full, completed from reference TRBV15 and TRBJ1-5, reads DAMVIQNPRYQVTQFGKPVTLSCSQTLNHNVMYWYQQKSSQAPKLLFHYYDKDFNNEADTPDNFQSRRPNTSFCFLDIRSPGLGDTAMYLCATSRDITGQPQHFGDGTRLSIL.

The CDR3 DNA reads as TGTGCCAGCAGTCGTAGCGGGACCACAGATACGCAGTATTTT. Protein product: CASSRSGTTDTQYF. The chain carries TRBV6-5 and TRBJ2-3, with TRBD2 matching 8 bases. The germline CDR1 and CDR2 sequences are MNHEY and SVGAGI. This CDR3 is built from 14 residues. After removal of 5 bases from V and 2 bases from J, the junction contained 3 bases not matched to a gene.

V is TRBV14 and J is TRBJ2-3; 7 positions match TRBD2. CDR3 length: 17 amino acids. The V gene end was trimmed by 0 bases and the J gene end by 1 base; junction bases not matched to a gene: 7. Germline V gene sequence: CDR1 SGHDN, CDR2 FVKESK. In nucleotides, the CDR3 is TGTGCCAGCAGCCAAGAGCGGCACGCGGGGGGCACAGATACGCAGTATTTT. Its protein is CASSQERHAGGTDTQYF.

The gene calls are TRBV6-5 and TRBJ1-1; D remains unclear. Trimming removed 11 bases at V and 1 base at J, with 17 bases between. The CDR3 has 14 amino acids. Germline loops: CDR1 MNHEY, CDR2 SVGAGI. The DNA for the CDR3 is TGTGCCGCATCAGAGCTACGTACGAACACTGAAGCTTTCTTT. As protein: CAASELRTNTEAFF.

V usage is TRBV2 and J usage is TRBJ2-1; D remains ambiguous. V was pared by 6 bases and J by 0 bases, with 12 bases between. CDR1 is SNHLY, CDR2 FYNNEI, per germline. The CDR3 covers 15 residues. CDR3 in DNA: TGTGCCAGCAGCTGGACGTTTCTCTCCTACAATGAGCAGTTCTTC. Its translation is CASSWTFLSYNEQFF.